The 3 T cell receptor beta chains reported below all come from one sample, sequenced in a study of cytomegalovirus exposure and HLA in healthy donors. PCR amplification relied on 60 Vbeta primers (plus 13 Jbeta primers). Measured with immunoSEQ multiplex PCR; TCRdb has only the in-frame clones, and not every one. Found here are tens of thousands of clones, over 65% of them singletons; the top ten hold 3.5% to 5.5%. Sequenced input: PBMCs. These receptors all come from a middle-aged man in good health and CMV-seronegative.

The V gene is TRBV5-4, the J gene TRBJ2-5, with D possibly being TRBD2 (6 bases). The CDR3 consists of 14 residues. V was clipped by 3 bases and J by 0 bases, with 9 bases between them. Germline V gives CDR1 SGHNT, CDR2 YYREEE (reference sequence). The CDR3 here is CASSSGLYQETQYF. CDR3 sequence (DNA): TGTGCCAGCAGCTCGGGACTGTACCAAGAGACCCAGTACTTC.

V and J are TRBV29-1 and TRBJ2-7; TRBD1 matches at 9 bases. There are 12 residues in the CDR3. J lost 5 bases, V lost 5 bases, and 4 bases had no gene match. Germline V lookup: CDR1 SQVTM, CDR2 ANQGSEA. The CDR3 region is CSVRTGVDEQYF. The DNA for the CDR3 is TGCAGCGTTAGGACAGGGGTCGACGAGCAGTACTTC.

The gene calls are TRBV6-1 and TRBJ2-3; D is possibly TRBD2 (5 bases). The germline V gene has CDR1 MNHNS and CDR2 SASEGT. The CDR3 has 13 amino acids. Trimming took 6 bases from V and 3 from J, leaving 10 bases between them. The CDR3 nucleotides read TGTGCCAGCAGGGGCCCGGGGACAGATACGCAGTATTTT. This translates into CASRGPGTDTQYF.